This paragraph reports one T cell receptor beta chain. Its antigen remains unknown. This sample is part of a study of cytomegalovirus exposure and HLA in healthy donors. Overall study findings and caveats: Most TCR sequences were seen very rarely across donors, but some public TCRs occurred in many.

Both 60 Vbeta primers and 13 Jbeta primers went into the PCR. TCRdb keeps only in-frame clones here, not all; method: immunoSEQ multiplex PCR. The table has 150,000 to 200,000 clones, around four fifths seen once. The V and J ends lost 6 bases and 5 bases, in that order; junction bases with no gene match: 11. Germline CDR1 and CDR2: MGHRA and YSYEKL. CDR3 size: 16 residues. This TCR was recovered from a man aged 18 to 35 in good health and CMV-seropositive. The sequenced sample was PBMCs. V is TRBV4-1 and J is TRBJ2-1, with 9 bases lining up with TRBD1. The CDR3 region has the DNA TGCGCCAGCAGTCCTTCGGACAGGGGTTGGGACAATGAGCAGTTCTTC. Protein product: CASSPSDRGWDNEQFF.